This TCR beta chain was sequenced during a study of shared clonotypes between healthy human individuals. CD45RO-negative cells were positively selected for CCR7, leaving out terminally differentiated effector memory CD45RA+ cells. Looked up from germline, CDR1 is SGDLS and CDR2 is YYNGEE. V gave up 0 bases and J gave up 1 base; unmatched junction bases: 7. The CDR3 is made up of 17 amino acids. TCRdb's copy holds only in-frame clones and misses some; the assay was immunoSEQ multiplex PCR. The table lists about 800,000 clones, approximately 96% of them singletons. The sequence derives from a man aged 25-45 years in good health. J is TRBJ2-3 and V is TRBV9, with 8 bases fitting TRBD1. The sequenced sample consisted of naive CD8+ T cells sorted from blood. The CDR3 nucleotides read TGTGCCAGCAGCGTAGGGTCCAGGGGGCGAGGCACAGATACGCAGTATTTT. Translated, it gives CASSVGSRGRGTDTQYF.